Described below is a single T cell receptor beta chain sequence and its context. Antigen unknown. The data derive from a study of PD-L1 blockade in urothelial cancer. The overall study: Atezolizumab (1,200 mg intravenously every 3 weeks) began at some point between 2014 and 2016 for patients. Each patient had 0 to 3 earlier chemotherapy regimens. Study-wide results and caveats: Below-median blood TCR clonality before treatment forecast better survival.

This table comes from immunoSEQ multiplex PCR, and its TCRdb copy is limited to in-frame clones, with some not included. The table has approximately 48,000 clones, around 88% seen once. Time point reported: pretreatment peripheral blood. Patients in the study were battling locally advanced or metastatic urothelial carcinoma. The CDR3 is 15 residues long. Germline V lookup: CDR1 LNHDA, CDR2 SQIVND (reference sequence). V lost 7 bases and J lost 0, with 15 bases in between. The genes are TRBV19 and TRBJ1-1, with D tentatively TRBD1 (6 bases). The specimen comprised PBMCs, sampled around atezolizumab (anti-PD-L1) treatment. The TCR was taken from a woman aged 55-69 years with urothelial cancer. CDR3: CASTEKGGVNTEAFF. CDR3 in DNA: TGTGCCAGTACCGAAAAGGGGGGGGTGAACACTGAAGCTTTCTTT.